These T cell receptor beta chains were read from a single sample in a study of CD8 T cells in ankylosing spondylitis. TCRdb ran MiXCR on the 5' RACE reads and lists one entry per CDR3 protein. The sample has some 150,000 distinct CDR3 sequences; roughly 44% are singletons. Sequenced: synovial fluid, either unsorted or a sorted T cell fraction (not recorded which). The source of these receptors is a male donor with ankylosing spondylitis. Both conserved end residues are part of each CDR3. The order of the fields is clone size, D gene, CDR3 length, V gene, J gene, CDR3 protein, CDR3 DNA. A D gene is named only where the DNA matches it firmly. A clone size is listed for some rows: how often the clone was seen (once, few, many), or a class if it is expanded.

few,TRBD1,15,TRBV19,TRBJ2-3,CASSIVTGITDTQYF,TGTGCCAGTAGTATAGTGACAGGGATCACAGATACGCAGTATTTT
.,TRBD1,18,TRBV6-2/TRBV6-3,TRBJ2-7,CASSPGEFAGQAIHEQYF,TGTGCCAGCAGCCCCGGGGAGTTCGCGGGACAGGCCATCCACGAGCAGTACTTC
.,TRBD1,14,TRBV12-3/TRBV12-4,TRBJ1-5,CASSYDRGTTEPTF,TGTGCCAGCAGTTACGACAGGGGGACCACGGAACCCACTTTT
.,.,12,TRBV12-3/TRBV12-4,TRBJ2-5,CASRPTGRTQYF,TGTGCCAGCAGACCCACAGGGAGGACCCAGTACTTC
.,.,14,TRBV20-1,TRBJ1-2,CSARLEGLYYGYTF,TGCAGTGCTAGATTGGAGGGACTATACTATGGCTACACCTTC
.,TRBD1,12,TRBV29-1,TRBJ2-5,CSDRQGGETQYF,TGCAGCGATAGACAGGGGGGAGAGACCCAGTACTTC
.,.,14,TRBV6-5,TRBJ2-7,CASSYVGRTYEQYF,TGTGCCAGCAGTTACGTTGGCAGGACCTACGAGCAGTACTTC
.,.,13,TRBV6-1,TRBJ2-1,CASSWGHNNEQFF,TGTGCCAGCAGCTGGGGACATAACAATGAGCAGTTCTTC
few,TRBD2,15,TRBV4-3,TRBJ2-7,CASSPTLTSGKEQYF,TGCGCCAGCAGTCCTACCCTAACTAGCGGAAAAGAGCAGTACTTC
.,TRBD2,16,TRBV2,TRBJ2-5,CASSGLAGGRQETQYF,TGTGCCAGCAGTGGACTAGCGGGGGGTCGCCAAGAGACCCAGTACTTC
few,TRBD2,15,TRBV30,TRBJ2-7,CAWSSFPGLAGEQYF,TGTGCCTGGAGTTCCTTCCCGGGACTAGCGGGCGAGCAGTACTTC
many,.,15,TRBV20-1,TRBJ2-1,CSAPGTVISYNEQFF,TGCAGTGCCCCCGGGACCGTAATCTCCTACAATGAGCAGTTCTTC
few,.,14,TRBV12-3/TRBV12-4,TRBJ1-3,CASSFSSSGNTIYF,TGTGCCAGCAGTTTTTCCTCCTCTGGAAACACCATATATTTT
.,.,17,TRBV27,TRBJ1-4,CASSYVSPPGRGEKLFF,TGTGCCAGCAGTTACGTTTCTCCTCCGGGACGTGGGGAAAAACTGTTTTTT
once,.,14,TRBV30,TRBJ2-7,CAWSTVPRSYEQYF,TGTGCCTGGAGTACCGTTCCTCGCTCCTACGAGCAGTACTTC
.,TRBD2,17,TRBV30,TRBJ2-2,CAWSYVWTSGSGGELFF,TGTGCCTGGAGTTACGTATGGACTAGCGGTAGTGGCGGGGAGCTGTTTTTT
.,TRBD1,16,TRBV5-1,TRBJ2-1,CASSSTTGQGWNEQFF,TGCGCCAGCAGCTCAACGACGGGACAGGGATGGAATGAGCAGTTCTTC
.,TRBD1,12,TRBV29-1,TRBJ1-1,CSVDRGNGEAFF,TGCAGCGTAGACAGGGGGAATGGTGAAGCTTTCTTT
.,.,11,TRBV5-6,TRBJ2-7,CASSANYEQYF,TGTGCCAGCAGCGCCAACTACGAGCAGTACTTC
.,TRBD2,14,TRBV2,TRBJ2-2,CASIRGGNTGELFF,TGTGCCAGCATCCGGGGGGGGAACACCGGGGAGCTGTTTTTT
many,.,15,TRBV20-1,TRBJ2-7,CSASTRSGGSYEQYF,TGCAGTGCTAGTACGAGGAGCGGAGGATCCTACGAGCAGTACTTC
.,.,14,TRBV5-4,TRBJ1-1,CASRREPTNTEAFF,TGTGCCAGCAGGCGCGAGCCCACGAACACTGAAGCTTTCTTT